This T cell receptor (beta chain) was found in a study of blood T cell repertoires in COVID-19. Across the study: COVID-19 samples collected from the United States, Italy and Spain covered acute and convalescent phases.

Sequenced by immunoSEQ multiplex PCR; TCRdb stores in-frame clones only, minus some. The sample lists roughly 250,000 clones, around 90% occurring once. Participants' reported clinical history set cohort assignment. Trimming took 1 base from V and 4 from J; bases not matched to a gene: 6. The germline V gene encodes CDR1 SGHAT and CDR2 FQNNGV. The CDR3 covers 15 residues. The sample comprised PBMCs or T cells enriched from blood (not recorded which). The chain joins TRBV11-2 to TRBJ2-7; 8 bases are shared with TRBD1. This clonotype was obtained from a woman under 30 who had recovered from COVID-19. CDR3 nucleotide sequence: TGTGCCAGCAGCTTAGGAGGGACAGGAAGGTACGAGCAGTACTTC. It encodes CASSLGGTGRYEQYF.